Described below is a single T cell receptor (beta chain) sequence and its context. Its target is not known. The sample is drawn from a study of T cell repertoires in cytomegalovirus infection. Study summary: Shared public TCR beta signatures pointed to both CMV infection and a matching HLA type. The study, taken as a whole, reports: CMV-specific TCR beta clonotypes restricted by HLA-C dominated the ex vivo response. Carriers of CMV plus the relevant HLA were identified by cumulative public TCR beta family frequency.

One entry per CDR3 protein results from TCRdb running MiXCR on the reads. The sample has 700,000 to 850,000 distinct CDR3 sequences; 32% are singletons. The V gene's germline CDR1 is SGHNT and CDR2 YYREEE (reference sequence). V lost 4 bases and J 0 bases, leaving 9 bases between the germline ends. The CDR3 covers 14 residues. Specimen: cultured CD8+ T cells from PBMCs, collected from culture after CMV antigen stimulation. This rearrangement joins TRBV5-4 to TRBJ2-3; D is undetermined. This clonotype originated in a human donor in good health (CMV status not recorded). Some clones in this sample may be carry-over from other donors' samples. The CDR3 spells CASSALDSTDTQYF. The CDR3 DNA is TGTGCCAGCAGCGCCTTGGACAGCACAGATACGCAGTATTTT.